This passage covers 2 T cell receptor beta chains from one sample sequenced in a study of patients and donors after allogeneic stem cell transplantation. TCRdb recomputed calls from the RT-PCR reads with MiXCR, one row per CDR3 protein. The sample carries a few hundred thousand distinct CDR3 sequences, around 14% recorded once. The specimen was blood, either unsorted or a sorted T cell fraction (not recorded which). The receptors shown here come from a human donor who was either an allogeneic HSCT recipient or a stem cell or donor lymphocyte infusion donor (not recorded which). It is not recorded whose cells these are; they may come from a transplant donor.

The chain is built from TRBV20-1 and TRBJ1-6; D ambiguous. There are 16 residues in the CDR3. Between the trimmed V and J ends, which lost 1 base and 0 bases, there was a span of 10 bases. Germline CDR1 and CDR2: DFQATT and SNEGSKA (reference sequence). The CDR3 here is CSARGAASSYNSPLHF. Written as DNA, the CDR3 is TGCAGTGCTAGAGGGGCCGCAAGCTCCTATAATTCACCCCTCCACTTT.

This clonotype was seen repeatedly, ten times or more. The CDR3 is CASSLTGEGNQPQHF. The DNA of the CDR3 is TGTGCCAGCAGCTTAACAGGGGAAGGCAATCAGCCCCAGCATTTT. The rearrangement joins TRBV7-2 to TRBJ1-5; 7 bases fit TRBD1. Germline values: CDR1 SGHTA, CDR2 FQGNSA. V shed 2 bases, J shed 2 bases, and the junction held 3 bases outside the gene matches. The CDR3 is 15 amino acids.